The present TCR beta chain was sequenced within a study of T cell changes during pregnancy in multiple sclerosis (dated by TCRdb to about 2019). At the level of the whole study: Changes in the T cell repertoire over the course of pregnancy were examined in this study in women with multiple sclerosis.

Trimming removed 3 bases from V and 2 bases from J, leaving 10 bases between the germline ends. Spanning cysteine to phenylalanine, the CDR3 consists of 14 amino acids. The read is trimmed to its CDR3 DNA, 42 bases read in frame from base 1. The CDR1 and CDR2 encoded by the germline V gene are SGHVS and FQNEAQ. The library was produced with the immunoSEQ multiplex PCR assay. As stored in TCRdb, this immuneACCESS dataset retains in-frame rearrangements with V and J assigned. A fraction of the clones does not appear; measured against another copy, unresolved V genes explain less than half of the discrepancy, and the remainder lacks a known reason. This sample gives 91,000 or so clones in total; around 94% of them show up just once. 2% to 2.5% of the sample goes to the ten largest clones. A word on this clone: No antigen is known for it. No much larger clone exists at a distance of one base, and base qualities are not known.

This clonotype was sampled from a female donor with multiple sclerosis, enrolled in a pregnancy study. Source: peripheral blood, taken after pregnancy. The chain is encoded by TRBV7-8 joined to TRBJ1-2; the D gene is perhaps TRBD1, from 5 matching bases. The encoded CDR3 is CASSLPGGNYGYTF. The base sequence is TGTGCCAGCAGCTTGCCCGGGGGAAACTATGGCTACACCTTC.